This T cell receptor (beta chain) comes out of a study of cytomegalovirus exposure and HLA in healthy donors. Study-wide points: Analysis performed later showed TCR beta chains linked to HLA being more clonally expanded than equally common others.

The PCR was carried out with 60 Vbeta primers and 13 Jbeta primers. Clones were read by immunoSEQ multiplex PCR, and TCRdb kept only the in-frame ones, dropping some. Of 150,000 to 200,000 clones in the sample, around 80% were seen once. Note on this clone: The antigen is unknown.

The sequenced sample was PBMCs. This sequence originates from a man aged 18-30 years in good health and CMV-seronegative.

CDR3: CASGFSPTSGRRNEQFF. CDR3 bases: TGTGCTAGTGGTTTTTCTCCCACTAGCGGGAGAAGGAATGAGCAGTTCTTC. The chain carries TRBV12-5 and TRBJ2-1, with 11 positions matching TRBD2. The CDR3 loop spans 17 amino acids. In germline, CDR1 is LGHNT, CDR2 FRNRAP. Trimming took 3 bases from V and 7 from J; bases not matched to a gene: 11.